This T cell receptor beta chain was sequenced for a study of CD8 T cells in Susac syndrome. The CDR3 totals 13 residues. CDR1 is DFQATT, CDR2 SNEGSKA, per germline (reference sequence). V trimming: 3 bases; J trimming: 8 bases; junction bases outside the gene matches: 7. With random hexamers, reverse transcription was performed on about 0.5 to 1 ug of RNA. MiXCR, applied by TCRdb to the immunoSEQ multiplex PCR reads, yields one record per CDR3 protein. The sample carries about 170,000 distinct CDR3 sequences, about 94% recorded once. Through negative isolation, CD4+ and CD8+ T cells were obtained, while TEMRA cells were enriched using FACS.

This sequence joins TRBV20-1 and TRBJ2-1, with TRBD2 identical over 7 bases. The TCR sequence derives from a human donor with multiple sclerosis. Sequencing was carried out using CD4+ T cells from PBMCs. The CDR3 coding sequence is TGCAGTGCTAGCGGGAGGCCCTGGGATGAGCAGTTCTTC. Its protein is CSASGRPWDEQFF.